This T cell receptor (beta chain) derives from a study of blood T cell repertoires in COVID-19. Study background: Donors in the United States, Italy and Spain gave samples during acute or convalescent COVID-19. From T cells, B-cell-depleted T cells, or PBMCs came the material, which was cDNA or gDNA.

Profiling relied on immunoSEQ multiplex PCR, and the TCRdb table lists in-frame clones only, not all of them. The table has approximately 140,000 clones, approximately 87% seen once. V was cut by 10 bases and J by 7 bases, with 5 bases left in between. Germline V gives CDR1 ENHRY, CDR2 SYGVKD. The CDR3 extends over 9 amino acids. Only a few counts were recorded for this clone. V and J are TRBV10-3 and TRBJ2-1; D is undetermined. Sequencing input: peripheral blood. The TCR was taken from a woman aged 40 to 50 with acute or convalescent COVID-19. The CDR3 coding sequence is TGTGCCACTTCTAATGAGCAGTTCTTC. It is translated as CATSNEQFF.